This is a list of T cell receptor beta chains from one sample in a study of radiation and T cells in renal cell carcinoma. Here immunoSEQ multiplex PCR was the method, and the copy in TCRdb shows in-frame clones only, minus some. The sample shows around 60,000 clones, around 77% of them seen only once. The sequences come from blood, collected from a patient whose treatment included radiotherapy and nephrectomy. These receptors all stem from a man aged 60-69 years with renal cell carcinoma. CDR3s include the opening cysteine and the closing phenylalanine or tryptophan. D genes are given only for firm matches. A row's size may be missing; if present it is once, few, many or a size class.

V gene: TRBV9
clone size: -
D gene: -
J gene: TRBJ2-3
CDR3 protein: CARSPRVASTDTQYF
CDR3 DNA: TGTGCCAGAAGCCCCAGGGTTGCAAGCACAGATACGCAGTATTTT

V gene: TRBV6-1
clone size: -
D gene: -
J gene: TRBJ2-5
CDR3 protein: CASSENGETQYF
CDR3 DNA: TGTGCCAGCAGTGAAAATGGGGAGACCCAGTACTTC

V gene: TRBV7-9
clone size: -
D gene: -
J gene: TRBJ1-2
CDR3 protein: CASSTIEGENYGYTF
CDR3 DNA: TGTGCCAGCAGCACTATAGAAGGTGAGAACTATGGCTACACCTTC

V gene: TRBV7-2
clone size: -
D gene: -
J gene: TRBJ2-7
CDR3 protein: CASSLEAGSSYEQYF
CDR3 DNA: TGTGCCAGCAGCTTAGAGGCAGGGAGCTCCTACGAGCAGTACTTC

V gene: TRBV15
clone size: -
D gene: -
J gene: TRBJ2-1
CDR3 protein: CATSEGTFGDEQFF
CDR3 DNA: TGTGCCACCAGCGAGGGGACCTTCGGCGATGAGCAGTTCTTC

V gene: TRBV11-2
clone size: few
D gene: -
J gene: TRBJ1-1
CDR3 protein: CASSPGTDREAFF
CDR3 DNA: TGTGCCAGCAGCCCCGGGACGGACCGTGAAGCTTTCTTT

V gene: TRBV19
clone size: -
D gene: -
J gene: TRBJ2-7
CDR3 protein: CASSNSDRTYEQYF
CDR3 DNA: TGTGCCAGTAGTAATTCCGACAGAACCTACGAGCAGTACTTC

V gene: TRBV11-2
clone size: -
D gene: TRBD1
J gene: TRBJ2-5
CDR3 protein: CASSLTGGGKTQYF
CDR3 DNA: TGTGCCAGCAGCTTGACAGGGGGTGGAAAGACCCAGTACTTC

V gene: TRBV6-5
clone size: -
D gene: -
J gene: TRBJ1-2
CDR3 protein: CASSYGGYGYTF
CDR3 DNA: TGTGCCAGCAGTTACGGGGGGTATGGCTACACCTTC

V gene: TRBV6-1
clone size: -
D gene: TRBD1
J gene: TRBJ1-4
CDR3 protein: CASSPGTGGEKLFF
CDR3 DNA: TGTGCCAGCAGCCCCGGGACAGGGGGCGAGAAACTGTTTTTT

V gene: TRBV11-2
clone size: -
D gene: -
J gene: TRBJ1-1
CDR3 protein: CASTLGRSLTEAFF
CDR3 DNA: TGTGCCAGCACCTTGGGACGGTCTTTGACTGAAGCTTTCTTT

V gene: TRBV7-6
clone size: -
D gene: -
J gene: TRBJ1-1
CDR3 protein: CASSLDLKGEAFF
CDR3 DNA: TGTGCCAGCAGCTTAGACTTAAAGGGTGAAGCTTTCTTT

V gene: TRBV2
clone size: medium-sized
D gene: -
J gene: TRBJ2-2
CDR3 protein: CASTSVNTGELFF
CDR3 DNA: TGTGCCAGCACCAGCGTGAACACCGGGGAGCTGTTTTTT

V gene: TRBV5-5
clone size: -
D gene: TRBD1
J gene: TRBJ1-5
CDR3 protein: CASSLSPDRGQGQPQHF
CDR3 DNA: TGTGCCAGCAGCTTATCCCCGGACAGGGGGCAGGGGCAGCCCCAGCATTTT

V gene: TRBV11-3
clone size: -
D gene: TRBD1
J gene: TRBJ1-2
CDR3 protein: CASSQQGANGYTF
CDR3 DNA: TGTGCCAGCAGCCAACAGGGGGCGAATGGCTACACCTTC

V gene: TRBV6-1
clone size: -
D gene: -
J gene: TRBJ1-2
CDR3 protein: CASSESWVLSYTF
CDR3 DNA: TGTGCCAGCAGTGAAAGTTGGGTGCTCAGCTACACCTTC

V gene: TRBV27
clone size: few
D gene: TRBD1
J gene: TRBJ1-3
CDR3 protein: CASSSYRQGLGGNTIYF
CDR3 DNA: TGTGCCAGCAGTTCCTATCGACAGGGATTAGGTGGAAACACCATATATTTT

V gene: TRBV18
clone size: once
D gene: -
J gene: TRBJ1-5
CDR3 protein: CASSPNRSQPQHF
CDR3 DNA: TGTGCCAGCTCACCAAACAGGAGCCAGCCCCAGCATTTT

V gene: TRBV5-5
clone size: -
D gene: TRBD1
J gene: TRBJ2-4
CDR3 protein: CASSPFIYRGRIDNIQYF
CDR3 DNA: TGTGCCAGCAGCCCCTTCATCTACAGGGGGCGGATCGACAACATTCAGTACTTC

V gene: TRBV5-4
clone size: -
D gene: -
J gene: TRBJ1-1
CDR3 protein: CASSLGVTNTEAFF
CDR3 DNA: TGTGCCAGCAGCTTGGGGGTAACGAACACTGAAGCTTTCTTT

V gene: TRBV11-3
clone size: -
D gene: -
J gene: TRBJ2-6
CDR3 protein: CASSLGGAGANVLTF
CDR3 DNA: TGTGCCAGCAGCTTAGGCGGTGCCGGGGCCAACGTCCTGACTTTC

V gene: TRBV6-1
clone size: -
D gene: -
J gene: TRBJ1-1
CDR3 protein: CASSESVSWMNTEAFF
CDR3 DNA: TGTGCCAGCAGTGAATCAGTAAGTTGGATGAACACTGAAGCTTTCTTT

V gene: TRBV19
clone size: -
D gene: -
J gene: TRBJ1-5
CDR3 protein: CASSIEGGEPQHF
CDR3 DNA: TGTGCCAGTAGTATAGAGGGGGGAGAGCCCCAGCATTTT

V gene: TRBV7-9
clone size: -
D gene: -
J gene: TRBJ2-1
CDR3 protein: CASSSGREQFF
CDR3 DNA: TGTGCCAGCAGCTCGGGTCGGGAGCAGTTCTTC

V gene: TRBV18
clone size: -
D gene: TRBD2
J gene: TRBJ2-4
CDR3 protein: CASSPGLAGVNIQYF
CDR3 DNA: TGTGCCAGCTCACCAGGACTAGCGGGAGTGAACATTCAGTACTTC

V gene: TRBV11-3
clone size: once
D gene: TRBD1
J gene: TRBJ2-1
CDR3 protein: CASSLQGAVNEQFF
CDR3 DNA: TGTGCCAGCAGCCTACAGGGGGCAGTTAATGAGCAGTTCTTC

V gene: TRBV15
clone size: -
D gene: TRBD1
J gene: TRBJ1-3
CDR3 protein: CATSGGTGVFGNTIYF
CDR3 DNA: TGTGCCACCAGCGGGGGGACAGGCGTGTTCGGAAACACCATATATTTT

V gene: TRBV18
clone size: -
D gene: -
J gene: TRBJ1-3
CDR3 protein: CASSQAWTVGNTIYF
CDR3 DNA: TGTGCCAGCTCACAGGCATGGACAGTTGGAAACACCATATATTTT

V gene: TRBV7-9
clone size: -
D gene: -
J gene: TRBJ1-1
CDR3 protein: CASSSQGGGRRGNDEAFF
CDR3 DNA: TGTGCCAGCAGCTCCCAAGGGGGGGGGCGTAGGGGAAACGATGAAGCTTTCTTT

V gene: TRBV7-6
clone size: few
D gene: TRBD2
J gene: TRBJ2-7
CDR3 protein: CASSPGGYEQYF
CDR3 DNA: TGTGCCAGCAGCCCGGGGGGATACGAGCAGTACTTC

V gene: TRBV19
clone size: -
D gene: -
J gene: TRBJ2-6
CDR3 protein: CASEGFANVLTF
CDR3 DNA: TGTGCCAGTGAGGGGTTTGCCAACGTCCTGACTTTC

V gene: TRBV18
clone size: -
D gene: TRBD1
J gene: TRBJ1-5
CDR3 protein: CASSSRPGQGRNSNQPQHF
CDR3 DNA: TGTGCCAGCTCATCTCGTCCGGGACAGGGGAGGAATAGCAATCAGCCCCAGCATTTT

V gene: TRBV7-2
clone size: -
D gene: -
J gene: TRBJ2-5
CDR3 protein: CASSLANGGKTQYF
CDR3 DNA: TGTGCCAGCAGCTTAGCGAATGGCGGAAAGACCCAGTACTTC

V gene: TRBV7-5
clone size: -
D gene: -
J gene: TRBJ2-7
CDR3 protein: CARTYQGTWPYEQYF
CDR3 DNA: TGTGCCAGAACCTACCAAGGGACGTGGCCCTACGAGCAGTACTTC

V gene: TRBV6-6
clone size: -
D gene: -
J gene: TRBJ1-4
CDR3 protein: CASSYFGAANEKLFF
CDR3 DNA: TGTGCCAGCAGTTATTTTGGGGCGGCTAATGAAAAACTGTTTTTT

V gene: TRBV10-3
clone size: -
D gene: -
J gene: TRBJ1-5
CDR3 protein: CAIRSSGNQPQHF
CDR3 DNA: TGTGCCATCAGGAGTTCTGGCAATCAGCCCCAGCATTTT

V gene: TRBV18
clone size: -
D gene: TRBD1
J gene: TRBJ2-5
CDR3 protein: CASSRSGTGLETQYF
CDR3 DNA: TGTGCCAGCTCACGCTCCGGGACAGGGCTGGAGACCCAGTACTTC

V gene: TRBV6-1
clone size: -
D gene: TRBD1
J gene: TRBJ2-7
CDR3 protein: CASRGQGIHEQYF
CDR3 DNA: TGTGCCAGCAGGGGACAGGGTATCCACGAGCAGTACTTC

V gene: TRBV2
clone size: -
D gene: -
J gene: TRBJ1-2
CDR3 protein: CASTPQARYGYTF
CDR3 DNA: TGTGCCAGCACCCCCCAAGCCCGATATGGCTACACCTTC

V gene: TRBV18
clone size: -
D gene: -
J gene: TRBJ2-3
CDR3 protein: CASSVDPADTQYF
CDR3 DNA: TGTGCCAGCTCGGTCGACCCTGCAGATACGCAGTATTTT

V gene: TRBV7-2
clone size: -
D gene: TRBD1
J gene: TRBJ1-2
CDR3 protein: CASSSYRDRGYTF
CDR3 DNA: TGTGCCAGCAGCTCCTACCGGGACAGAGGCTACACCTTC

V gene: TRBV6-1
clone size: -
D gene: TRBD1
J gene: TRBJ1-1
CDR3 protein: CASSVRQGETEAFF
CDR3 DNA: TGTGCCAGCAGTGTAAGACAGGGAGAGACTGAAGCTTTCTTT

V gene: TRBV11-2
clone size: once
D gene: -
J gene: TRBJ2-3
CDR3 protein: CASSLVETGRPDTQYF
CDR3 DNA: TGTGCCAGCAGCTTAGTAGAGACAGGAAGGCCAGATACGCAGTATTTT

V gene: TRBV25-1
clone size: -
D gene: -
J gene: TRBJ1-6
CDR3 protein: CASTWGPSSPLHF
CDR3 DNA: TGTGCCAGCACCTGGGGGCCATCCTCACCCCTCCACTTT

V gene: TRBV10-1
clone size: -
D gene: TRBD2
J gene: TRBJ2-1
CDR3 protein: CASSGSLYNEQFF
CDR3 DNA: TGCGCCTCTAGCGGGAGCCTATACAATGAGCAGTTCTTC

V gene: TRBV27
clone size: -
D gene: -
J gene: TRBJ2-3
CDR3 protein: CASSLGGPDTQYF
CDR3 DNA: TGTGCCAGCAGTTTAGGGGGGCCAGATACGCAGTATTTT

V gene: TRBV6-5
clone size: -
D gene: -
J gene: TRBJ1-2
CDR3 protein: CASSSGPFHGYTF
CDR3 DNA: TGTGCCAGCAGTTCGGGTCCGTTCCATGGCTACACCTTC

V gene: TRBV7-2
clone size: -
D gene: -
J gene: TRBJ2-1
CDR3 protein: CASSLDPSASEQFF
CDR3 DNA: TGTGCCAGCAGCTTAGACCCTAGCGCAAGTGAGCAGTTCTTC

V gene: TRBV19
clone size: -
D gene: -
J gene: TRBJ1-5
CDR3 protein: CASSRPDRRNQPQHF
CDR3 DNA: TGTGCCAGTAGTCGGCCGGACAGACGCAATCAGCCCCAGCATTTT

V gene: TRBV19
clone size: -
D gene: -
J gene: TRBJ2-3
CDR3 protein: CASSTSSESDTQYF
CDR3 DNA: TGTGCCAGTAGTACCTCTAGTGAATCAGATACGCAGTATTTT

V gene: TRBV7-2
clone size: -
D gene: -
J gene: TRBJ2-4
CDR3 protein: CASSLVGVTEDIQYF
CDR3 DNA: TGTGCCAGCAGCTTAGTCGGGGTGACAGAGGACATTCAGTACTTC

V gene: TRBV18
clone size: -
D gene: -
J gene: TRBJ2-3
CDR3 protein: CASSPPDEGWDTQYF
CDR3 DNA: TGTGCCAGCTCACCTCCGGACGAGGGGTGGGATACGCAGTATTTT

V gene: TRBV10-1
clone size: -
D gene: -
J gene: TRBJ2-7
CDR3 protein: CASSPRVAYEQYF
CDR3 DNA: TGCGCCAGCAGCCCGAGGGTCGCCTACGAGCAGTACTTC

V gene: TRBV23-1
clone size: -
D gene: TRBD1
J gene: TRBJ2-7
CDR3 protein: CASSQRRDRAYEQYF
CDR3 DNA: TGCGCCAGCAGTCAACGACGGGACAGGGCGTACGAGCAGTACTTC